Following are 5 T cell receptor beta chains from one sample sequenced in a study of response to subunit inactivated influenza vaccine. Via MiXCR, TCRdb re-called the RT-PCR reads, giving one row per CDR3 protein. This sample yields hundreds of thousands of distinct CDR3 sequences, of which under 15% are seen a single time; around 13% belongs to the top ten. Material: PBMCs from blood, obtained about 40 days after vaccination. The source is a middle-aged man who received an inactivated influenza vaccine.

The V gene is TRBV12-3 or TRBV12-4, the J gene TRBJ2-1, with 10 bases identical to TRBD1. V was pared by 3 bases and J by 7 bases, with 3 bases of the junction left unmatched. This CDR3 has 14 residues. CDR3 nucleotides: TGTGCCAGCAGTTTTGGGGACAGGGGAAATGAGCAGTTCTTC. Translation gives CASSFGDRGNEQFF.

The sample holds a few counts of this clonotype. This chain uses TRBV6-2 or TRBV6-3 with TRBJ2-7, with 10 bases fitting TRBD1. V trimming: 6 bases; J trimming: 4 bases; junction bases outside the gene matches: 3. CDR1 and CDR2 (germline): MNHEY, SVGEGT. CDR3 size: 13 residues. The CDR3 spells CASRDRGEYEQYF. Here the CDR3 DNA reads TGTGCCAGCAGGGACAGGGGGGAGTACGAGCAGTACTTC.

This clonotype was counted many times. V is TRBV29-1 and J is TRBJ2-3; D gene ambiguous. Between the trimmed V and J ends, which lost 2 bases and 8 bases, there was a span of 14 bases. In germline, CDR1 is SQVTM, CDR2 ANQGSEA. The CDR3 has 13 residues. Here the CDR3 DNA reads TGCAGCGTTGAACATCAGGATCCCGGTACGCAGTATTTT. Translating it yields CSVEHQDPGTQYF.

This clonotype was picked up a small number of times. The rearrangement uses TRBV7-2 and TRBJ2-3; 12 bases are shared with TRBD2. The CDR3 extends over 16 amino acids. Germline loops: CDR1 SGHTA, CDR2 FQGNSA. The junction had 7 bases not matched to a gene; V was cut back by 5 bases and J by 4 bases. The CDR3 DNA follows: TGTGCCAGCAGCCCCTCTCTAGCGGGGGGGGCAGATACGCAGTATTTT. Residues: CASSPSLAGGADTQYF.

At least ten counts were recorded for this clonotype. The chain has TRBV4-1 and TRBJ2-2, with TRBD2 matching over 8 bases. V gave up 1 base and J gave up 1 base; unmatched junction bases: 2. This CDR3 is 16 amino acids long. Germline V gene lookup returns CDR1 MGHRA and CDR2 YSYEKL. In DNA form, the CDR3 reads TGCGCCAGCAGCCAAGGGCTAGCGGGGAACACCGGGGAGCTGTTTTTT. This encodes CASSQGLAGNTGELFF.